This T cell receptor beta chain appears in the sequencing data of a study of response to subunit inactivated influenza vaccine. Trimming removed 5 bases at V and 2 bases at J, with 17 bases between. The V gene's germline CDR1 is SEHNR and CDR2 FQNEAQ (reference sequence). The CDR3 is 16 amino acids. Via MiXCR, TCRdb re-called the RT-PCR reads, giving one row per CDR3 protein. The sample records 500,000 to 600,000 distinct CDR3 sequences, 10% to 12% being singletons. The sample was also reused in another study, on T cells expressing NK-cell markers. That work adds: TCR beta libraries carry UMIs added by 5'RACE template switching. Repertoire data for TCR beta were derived from sorted T cells (CD3+CD56+NKG2C+, CD3+CD56+NKG2C- and CD3+CD56-NKG2C+).

The V and J genes are TRBV7-9 and TRBJ2-3, with D perhaps matching TRBD2 (5 bases). The sequence was obtained from a middle-aged man who received an inactivated influenza vaccine. The source material was PBMCs from blood, sampled on the day of vaccination. The CDR3 DNA reads as TGTGCCAGCAGCGCCTGGGTGGGAGCCAACACAGATACGCAGTATTTT. It translates to CASSAWVGANTDTQYF.